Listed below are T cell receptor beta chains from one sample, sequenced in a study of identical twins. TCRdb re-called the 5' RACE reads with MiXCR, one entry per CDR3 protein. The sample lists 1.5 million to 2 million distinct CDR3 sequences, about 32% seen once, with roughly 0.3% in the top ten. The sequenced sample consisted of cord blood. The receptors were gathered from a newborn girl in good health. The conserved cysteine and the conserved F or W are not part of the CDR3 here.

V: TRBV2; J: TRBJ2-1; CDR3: ASNGGRLGHYNEQF
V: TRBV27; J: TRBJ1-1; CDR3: ASKRQGVGNTEAF
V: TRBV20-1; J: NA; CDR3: SASPPLFQETQY
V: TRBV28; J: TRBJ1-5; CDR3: ASSFPDRGNQPQH
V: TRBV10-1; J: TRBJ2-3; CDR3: ASSEPRTGGRDTQY
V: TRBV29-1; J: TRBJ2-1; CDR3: SVGTGSSYNEQF
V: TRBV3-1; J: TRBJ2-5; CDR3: ASSQQVQETPY
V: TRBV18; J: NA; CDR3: ASSHGQSEANEQY
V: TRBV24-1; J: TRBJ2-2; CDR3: ATSDFGLATGELF
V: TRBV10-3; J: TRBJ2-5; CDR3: AISEGPTTGEETQY
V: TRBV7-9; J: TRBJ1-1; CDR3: ASSPLHRQAF
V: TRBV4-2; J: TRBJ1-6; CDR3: ASSQDSAGWTPLH
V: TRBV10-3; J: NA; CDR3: AIGGGRELYEQY
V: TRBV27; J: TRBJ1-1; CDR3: ASTIRGRDTSNTEAF
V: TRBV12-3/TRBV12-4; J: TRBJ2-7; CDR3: ASSPWDRSYEQY